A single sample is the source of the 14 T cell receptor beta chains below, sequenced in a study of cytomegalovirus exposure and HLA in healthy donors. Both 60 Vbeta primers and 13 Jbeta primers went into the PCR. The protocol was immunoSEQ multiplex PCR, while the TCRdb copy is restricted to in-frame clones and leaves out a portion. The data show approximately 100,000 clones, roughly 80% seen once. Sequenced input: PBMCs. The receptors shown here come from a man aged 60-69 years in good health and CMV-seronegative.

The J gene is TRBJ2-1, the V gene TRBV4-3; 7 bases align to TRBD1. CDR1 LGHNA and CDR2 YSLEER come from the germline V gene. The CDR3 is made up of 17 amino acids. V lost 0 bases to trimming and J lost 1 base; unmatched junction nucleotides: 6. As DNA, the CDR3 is TGCGCCAGCAGCCAAGATCTCGGACAGGAATCCTACAATGAGCAGTTCTTC. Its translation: CASSQDLGQESYNEQFF.

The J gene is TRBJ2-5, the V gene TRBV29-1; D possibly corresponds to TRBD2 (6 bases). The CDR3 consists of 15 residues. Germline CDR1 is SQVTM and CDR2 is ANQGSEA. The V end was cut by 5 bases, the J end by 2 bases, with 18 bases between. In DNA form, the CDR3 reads TGCAGCGTTAACCCCACCGGGAGTACGCAAGAGACCCAGTACTTC. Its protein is CSVNPTGSTQETQYF.

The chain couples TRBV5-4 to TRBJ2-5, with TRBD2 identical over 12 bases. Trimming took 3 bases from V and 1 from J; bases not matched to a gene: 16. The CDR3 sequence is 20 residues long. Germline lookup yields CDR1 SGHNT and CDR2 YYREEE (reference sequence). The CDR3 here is CASSSGGGRTSGAPQETQYF. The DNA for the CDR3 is TGTGCCAGCAGCTCTGGGGGCGGGAGGACTAGCGGGGCCCCCCAAGAGACCCAGTACTTC. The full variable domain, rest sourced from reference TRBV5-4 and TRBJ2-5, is ETGVTQSPTHLIKTRGQQVTLRCSSQSGHNTVSWYQQALGQGPQFIFQYYREEENGRGNFPPRFSGLQFPNYSSELNVNALELDDSALYLCASSSGGGRTSGAPQETQYFGPGTRLLVL.

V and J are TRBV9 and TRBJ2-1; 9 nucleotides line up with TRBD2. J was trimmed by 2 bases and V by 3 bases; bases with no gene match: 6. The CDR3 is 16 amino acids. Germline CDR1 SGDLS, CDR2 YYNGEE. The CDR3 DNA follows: TGTGCCAGCAGCGAGGTTGCTAGCGGGGCCTACAATGAGCAGTTCTTC. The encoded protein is CASSEVASGAYNEQFF.

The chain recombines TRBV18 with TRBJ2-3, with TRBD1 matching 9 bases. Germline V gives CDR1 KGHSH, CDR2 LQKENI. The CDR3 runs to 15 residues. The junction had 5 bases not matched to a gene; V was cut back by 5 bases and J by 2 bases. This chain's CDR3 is CASSFRDRVTDTQYF. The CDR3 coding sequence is TGTGCCAGCTCATTCCGGGACAGGGTCACAGATACGCAGTATTTT.

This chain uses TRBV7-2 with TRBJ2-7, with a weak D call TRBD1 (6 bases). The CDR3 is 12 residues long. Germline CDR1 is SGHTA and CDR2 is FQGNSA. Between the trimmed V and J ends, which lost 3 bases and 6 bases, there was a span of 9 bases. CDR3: CASSFGTSEQYV. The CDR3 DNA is TGTGCCAGCAGCTTTGGGACATCCGAGCAGTACGTC.

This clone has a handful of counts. CDR3 in amino acids: CASSLTPVWAGSSGNTIYF. The DNA for the CDR3 is TGTGCCAGCAGCTTAACACCTGTCTGGGCAGGGTCCTCTGGAAACACCATATATTTT. The J gene is TRBJ1-3, the V gene TRBV7-2, with D possibly TRBD1 on 5 matching bases. CDR3 length: 19 amino acids. The germline V and J ends were trimmed by 2 bases and 0 bases, with 20 bases remaining between them. CDR1 and CDR2 (germline): SGHTA, FQGNSA.

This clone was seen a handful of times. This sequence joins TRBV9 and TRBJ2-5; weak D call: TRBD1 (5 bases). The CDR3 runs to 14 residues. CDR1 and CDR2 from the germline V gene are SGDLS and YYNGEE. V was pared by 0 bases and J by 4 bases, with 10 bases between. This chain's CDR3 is CASSVEGLGETQYF. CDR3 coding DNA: TGTGCCAGCAGCGTAGAGGGGCTCGGAGAGACCCAGTACTTC. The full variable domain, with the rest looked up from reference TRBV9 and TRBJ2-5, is DSGVTQTPKHLITATGQRVTLRCSPRSGDLSVYWYQQSLDQGLQFLIQYYNGEERAKGNILERFSAQQFPDLHSELNLSSLELGDSALYFCASSVEGLGETQYFGPGTRLLVL.

The CDR3, as DNA: TGTGCCAGCAGCTCCCGGGAGACCCAGTACTTC. Protein: CASSSRETQYF. This chain uses TRBV7-2 with TRBJ2-5; D not resolved. The V and J ends lost 4 bases and 5 bases respectively, with 5 bases between them. CDR3 length: 11 amino acids. Germline V gives CDR1 SGHTA, CDR2 FQGNSA.

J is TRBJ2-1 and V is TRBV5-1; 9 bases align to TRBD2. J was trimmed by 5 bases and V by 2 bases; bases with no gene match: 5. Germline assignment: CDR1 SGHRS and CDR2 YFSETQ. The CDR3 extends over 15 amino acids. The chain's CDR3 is CASSFIASGDNEQFF. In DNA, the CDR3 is TGCGCCAGCAGCTTCATCGCTAGCGGGGACAATGAGCAGTTCTTC.

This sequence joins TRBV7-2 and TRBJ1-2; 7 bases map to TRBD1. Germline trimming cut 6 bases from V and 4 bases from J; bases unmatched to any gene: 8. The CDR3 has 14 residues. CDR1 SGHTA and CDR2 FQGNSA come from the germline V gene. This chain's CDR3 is CASRSGGGLYGYTF. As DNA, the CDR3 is TGTGCCAGCAGATCAGGGGGAGGACTCTATGGCTACACCTTC. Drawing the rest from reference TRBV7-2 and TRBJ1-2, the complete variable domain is GAGVSQSPSNKVTEKGKDVELRCDPISGHTALYWYRQSLGQGLEFLIYFQGNSAPDKSGLPSDRFSAERTGGSVSTLTIQRTQQEDSAVYLCASRSGGGLYGYTFGSGTRLTVV.

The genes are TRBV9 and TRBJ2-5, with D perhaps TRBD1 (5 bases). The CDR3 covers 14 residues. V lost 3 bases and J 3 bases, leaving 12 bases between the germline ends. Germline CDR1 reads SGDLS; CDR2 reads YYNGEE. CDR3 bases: TGTGCCAGCAGCGGCCGACAGATCGAAGAGACCCAGTACTTC. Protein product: CASSGRQIEETQYF. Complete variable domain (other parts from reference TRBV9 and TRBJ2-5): DSGVTQTPKHLITATGQRVTLRCSPRSGDLSVYWYQQSLDQGLQFLIQYYNGEERAKGNILERFSAQQFPDLHSELNLSSLELGDSALYFCASSGRQIEETQYFGPGTRLLVL.

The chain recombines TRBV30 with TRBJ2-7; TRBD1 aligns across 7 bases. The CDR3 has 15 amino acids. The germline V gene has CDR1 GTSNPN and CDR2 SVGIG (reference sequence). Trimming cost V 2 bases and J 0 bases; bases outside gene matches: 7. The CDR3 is CAWSTPRDSSYEQYF. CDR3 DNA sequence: TGTGCCTGGAGTACCCCCCGGGACAGCTCCTACGAGCAGTACTTC.

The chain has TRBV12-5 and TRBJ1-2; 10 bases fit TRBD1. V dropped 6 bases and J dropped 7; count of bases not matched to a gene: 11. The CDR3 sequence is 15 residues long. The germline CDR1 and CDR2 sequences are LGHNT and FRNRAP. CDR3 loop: CASGQRDRGRSGYTF. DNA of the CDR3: TGTGCTAGTGGACAAAGAGACAGGGGGCGTTCTGGCTACACCTTC.